A single sample is the source of the 8 T cell receptor beta chains below, sequenced in a study of OX40 agonist ivuxolimab in advanced cancers. Measured with immunoSEQ multiplex PCR; TCRdb has only the in-frame clones, and not every one. The sample comprises approximately 42,000 clones, nearly 90% of which are singletons, and around 19% rests with the top ten. The material sequenced was CD4+ or CD8+ T cells sorted from blood, taken in a trial of the OX40 agonist ivuxolimab. The source of these receptors is an adult with an advanced solid tumor such as melanoma, head and neck, liver or kidney cancer.

This chain links TRBV7-6 with TRBJ2-7, with D unresolved. The length of the CDR3 is 13 residues. The V end lost 1 base, the J end lost 2 bases, and 6 bases lay between the germline ends. Germline V CDR1 and CDR2: SGHVS, FNYEAQ. The CDR3 sequence is CASSLGRAYEQYF. CDR3 DNA sequence: TGTGCCAGCAGCTTAGGTCGGGCCTACGAGCAGTACTTC.

For the CDR3, the DNA is TGTGCCAGCAGCGTTTCTCCAGCGAGCTCCTACAATGAGCAGTTCTTC. Its translation is CASSVSPASSYNEQFF. The rearrangement uses TRBV9 and TRBJ2-1; D is uncertain. V dropped 2 bases and J dropped 0 bases, with 12 bases sitting between them. This CDR3 is built from 16 residues. The V gene's germline CDR1 is SGDLS and CDR2 YYNGEE.

The J gene is TRBJ1-5, the V gene TRBV9, with a tentative D call TRBD1 (6 bases). Germline CDR1 is SGDLS and CDR2 is YYNGEE. V was cut by 3 bases and J by 4 bases, with 14 bases left in between. The CDR3 spans 15 residues. CDR3 coding DNA: TGTGCCAGCAGCGAGGGGGGACACCCAAATCAGCCCCAGCATTTT. Its translation is CASSEGGHPNQPQHF.

This clone was detected only once. V usage is TRBV27 and J usage is TRBJ2-3; D could derive from TRBD1 or TRBD2 (5 bases each). Deletions cut 6 bases from V and 0 bases from J, with 13 bases between. This CDR3 region has 15 residues. CDR1 MNHEY and CDR2 SMNVEV come from the germline V gene (reference sequence). The CDR3 here is CASSPGTTSTDTQYF. CDR3 DNA sequence: TGTGCCAGCAGCCCAGGGACCACTAGCACAGATACGCAGTATTTT.

The chain recombines TRBV15 with TRBJ2-3; maybe TRBD1 (6 bases). The ends were cut back, 3 bases at V and 0 bases at J, with 19 bases in the middle. The germline CDR1 and CDR2 sequences are LNHNV and YYDKDF (reference sequence). The CDR3 runs 18 residues. The CDR3 loop is CATSRRIQQGSSTDTQYF. In nucleotides, the CDR3 is TGTGCCACCAGCAGGAGAATTCAACAGGGATCCAGCACAGATACGCAGTATTTT.

V and J are TRBV7-9 and TRBJ2-7; TRBD1 agrees at 10 bases. Per the germline V gene, CDR1 is SEHNR and CDR2 is FQNEAQ (reference sequence). The length of the CDR3 is 15 residues. V was pared by 1 base and J by 6 bases, with 6 bases of the junction left unmatched. The CDR3: CASSLVGTGVSEQYV. The CDR3 bases are TGTGCCAGCAGCTTAGTTGGGACAGGGGTTTCCGAGCAGTACGTC.

A few counts support this clone. The rearrangement links TRBV4-1 to TRBJ1-6, with D unclear. CDR1 and CDR2 from the germline V gene are MGHRA and YSYEKL. The CDR3 length is 12 residues. Trimming shortened V by 3 bases and J by 11 bases, and 8 bases separated the two germline ends. The CDR3 DNA follows: TGCGCCAGCAGCCATCCCGCGGCACCCCTCCACTTT. Translating gives CASSHPAAPLHF.

The chain employs TRBV4-3 and TRBJ2-7; 10 positions match TRBD1. CDR1 is LGHNA and CDR2 is YSLEER in the germline V gene. This CDR3 spans 18 amino acids. With 2 bases clipped from V and 2 bases from J, the junction kept 12 bases outside the gene matches. CDR3 in DNA: TGCGCCAGCAGCCAATTCTCTGCCGGGACAGGGGCCACCTACGAGCAGTACTTC. Translating gives CASSQFSAGTGATYEQYF.